This T cell receptor beta chain was sequenced for a study of cytomegalovirus exposure and HLA in healthy donors. Background on the study: The platform used for the 120 or so validation repertoires matched that of the approximately 670 first-cohort repertoires, a later analysis reported. Findings and caveats of the study: The study listed roughly 160 cytomegalovirus-associated TCR beta chains. In vitro checks showed that three CMV-associated chains really do target CMV antigens.

A word on this clone: Its specificity is unknown.

The trim removed 4 bases at V and 4 bases at J, leaving 4 bases unmatched. CDR1 LGHNA and CDR2 YNFKEQ come from the germline V gene. The CDR3 is made up of 16 amino acids. The repertoire was sequenced with immunoSEQ multiplex PCR; TCRdb's copy has only in-frame clones and lacks some. The sample records about 170,000 clones, around nine tenths being singletons. The TCR originated in a young woman in good health and CMV-seronegative. Sequencing was carried out using PBMCs. The rearrangement uses TRBV4-2 and TRBJ2-2, with 12 positions matching TRBD2. The chain's CDR3 is CASSPELAGGTGELFF. The CDR3, as DNA: TGTGCCAGCAGCCCGGAACTAGCGGGGGGCACCGGGGAGCTGTTTTTT.